These T cell receptor beta chains were read from a single sample in a study of control samples from healthy donors and cancer patients. The table came from immunoSEQ multiplex PCR; TCRdb's copy has only in-frame clones and leaves some out. The sample shows 210,000 or so clones, approximately 91% of them seen only once. Specimen: blood. These receptors came from a man younger than 40 in good health. CDR3s include the opening cysteine and the closing phenylalanine or tryptophan. A D gene is named only where the DNA matches it firmly. Where a row states a size, it is once, few, many or the class of an expanded clone; other rows omit it.

j_call: TRBJ2-7
d_call: -
v_call: TRBV3-1/TRBV3-2
clone_size: -
cdr3_nt: TGTGCCAGCAGCCTATCTTCTAGTTACCCTCTCGAGCAGTACTTC
cdr3_aa: CASSLSSSYPLEQYF

j_call: TRBJ2-1
d_call: -
v_call: TRBV27
clone_size: -
cdr3_nt: TGTGCCAGCAGTTTCGTAACGGGGGCCCCCAATGAGCAGTTCTTC
cdr3_aa: CASSFVTGAPNEQFF

j_call: TRBJ2-7
d_call: -
v_call: TRBV7-8
clone_size: -
cdr3_nt: TGTGCCAGCAGCTTAGCCAACCGGCAGGAGTACGAGCAGTACTTC
cdr3_aa: CASSLANRQEYEQYF

j_call: TRBJ2-7
d_call: -
v_call: TRBV4-1
clone_size: -
cdr3_nt: TGCGCCAGCAGCCAAGCAGGTACCTACGAGCAGTACTTC
cdr3_aa: CASSQAGTYEQYF

j_call: TRBJ1-1
d_call: -
v_call: TRBV6-1
clone_size: -
cdr3_nt: TGTGCCAGCAGGGAAGATTTTAGGGACCTGAACACTGAAGCTTTCTTT
cdr3_aa: CASREDFRDLNTEAFF

j_call: TRBJ2-1
d_call: -
v_call: TRBV24-1
clone_size: -
cdr3_nt: TGTGCCACCAGTGATAACGGGGTTTCCTACAATGAGCAGTTCTTC
cdr3_aa: CATSDNGVSYNEQFF

j_call: TRBJ2-3
d_call: -
v_call: TRBV19
clone_size: -
cdr3_nt: TGTGCCAGTAGTACCTACCAAGTCCGAGGGAGGAACGGGCAGTATTTT
cdr3_aa: CASSTYQVRGRNGQYF

j_call: TRBJ1-1
d_call: TRBD1
v_call: TRBV6-1
clone_size: once
cdr3_nt: TGTGCCAGCAGCGAAGTGAGGGGGCAAATCCAAGCTTTCTTT
cdr3_aa: CASSEVRGQIQAFF

j_call: TRBJ2-3
d_call: TRBD2
v_call: TRBV30
clone_size: -
cdr3_nt: TGTGCCTGGAGTGGTATGGGACTAGCGGGGTCACCTACAGATACGCAGTATTTT
cdr3_aa: CAWSGMGLAGSPTDTQYF

j_call: TRBJ1-4
d_call: -
v_call: TRBV4-1
clone_size: -
cdr3_nt: TGCGCCAGCAGCCAAGAGGGCCATTGGGGCAATGAAAAACTGTTTTTT
cdr3_aa: CASSQEGHWGNEKLFF

j_call: TRBJ2-1
d_call: -
v_call: TRBV19
clone_size: -
cdr3_nt: TGTGCCAGTAGTACGGGGGCAGGGAGAGGCAATGAGCAGTTCTTC
cdr3_aa: CASSTGAGRGNEQFF

j_call: TRBJ1-1
d_call: TRBD1
v_call: TRBV7-6
clone_size: -
cdr3_nt: TGTGCCAGCAGCCCCCGGGACAGGTCGGCCACTGAAGCTTTCTTT
cdr3_aa: CASSPRDRSATEAFF

j_call: TRBJ1-3
d_call: -
v_call: TRBV30
clone_size: -
cdr3_nt: TGTGCCTGGAGTGGGACGGTCTCTGGAAACACCATATATTTT
cdr3_aa: CAWSGTVSGNTIYF

j_call: TRBJ2-7
d_call: TRBD1
v_call: TRBV19
clone_size: -
cdr3_nt: TGTGCCAGTAGTATCCGGGACAGGGACACCTACGAGCAGTACTTC
cdr3_aa: CASSIRDRDTYEQYF

j_call: TRBJ2-7
d_call: -
v_call: TRBV28
clone_size: -
cdr3_nt: TGTGCCAGCGGATTAGGAACCGTAGACGAGCAGTACTTC
cdr3_aa: CASGLGTVDEQYF

j_call: TRBJ2-7
d_call: -
v_call: TRBV29-1
clone_size: -
cdr3_nt: TGCAGCGTTGTCTGGGTTCTGGGTTCCTACGAGCAGTACTTC
cdr3_aa: CSVVWVLGSYEQYF

j_call: TRBJ1-4
d_call: TRBD1
v_call: TRBV5-1
clone_size: -
cdr3_nt: TGCGCCAGCAGCTTCTCCACAGGGGAAGAAAAACTGTTTTTT
cdr3_aa: CASSFSTGEEKLFF

j_call: TRBJ1-5
d_call: -
v_call: TRBV6-1
clone_size: -
cdr3_nt: TGTGCCAGCAGTGAAAGGACCAAGAACCAGCCCCAGCATTTT
cdr3_aa: CASSERTKNQPQHF

j_call: TRBJ2-1
d_call: -
v_call: TRBV11-2
clone_size: -
cdr3_nt: TGTGCCAGCAGCTTGGCGGGCTCCTACAATGAGCAGTTCTTC
cdr3_aa: CASSLAGSYNEQFF

j_call: TRBJ1-6
d_call: TRBD1
v_call: TRBV11-3
clone_size: -
cdr3_nt: TGTGCCAGCAGTAACAGGGGGCATTATAATTCACCCCTCCACTTT
cdr3_aa: CASSNRGHYNSPLHF

j_call: TRBJ2-7
d_call: TRBD1
v_call: TRBV5-1
clone_size: -
cdr3_nt: TGCGCCAGCAGGTTAAACCGGGACAGGGTGTACGAGCAGTACTTC
cdr3_aa: CASRLNRDRVYEQYF

j_call: TRBJ1-4
d_call: -
v_call: TRBV5-1
clone_size: -
cdr3_nt: TGCGCCAGCAGCCTGTGGACCGGGGAAAAACTGTTTTTT
cdr3_aa: CASSLWTGEKLFF

j_call: TRBJ2-3
d_call: TRBD2
v_call: TRBV4-2
clone_size: -
cdr3_nt: TGTGCCAGCAGCCAGGGTTATAGCGGGGGGGCCGCAGATACGCAGTATTTT
cdr3_aa: CASSQGYSGGAADTQYF

j_call: TRBJ1-5
d_call: TRBD1
v_call: TRBV27
clone_size: -
cdr3_nt: TGTGCCAGCAGTCCGACAGGGGCTAGCAATCAGCCCCAGCATTTT
cdr3_aa: CASSPTGASNQPQHF

j_call: TRBJ1-5
d_call: -
v_call: TRBV2
clone_size: -
cdr3_nt: TGTGCCAGCAGGGAACGGACAGTGGGGGATCAGCCCCAGCATTTT
cdr3_aa: CASRERTVGDQPQHF

j_call: TRBJ1-2
d_call: -
v_call: TRBV6-4
clone_size: -
cdr3_nt: TGTGCCAGCAGTCACCAACCGGGACAAGATACGTATGGCTACACCTTC
cdr3_aa: CASSHQPGQDTYGYTF

j_call: TRBJ2-2
d_call: -
v_call: TRBV19
clone_size: -
cdr3_nt: TGTGCCAGTAGTATGGCCGGGACGAGGACCGGGGAGCTGTTTTTT
cdr3_aa: CASSMAGTRTGELFF

j_call: TRBJ1-2
d_call: -
v_call: TRBV4-1
clone_size: -
cdr3_nt: TGCGCCAGCAGCCAAGCCATCCCCTCGGGGTTAGCTAACTATGGCTACACCTTC
cdr3_aa: CASSQAIPSGLANYGYTF

j_call: TRBJ2-3
d_call: -
v_call: TRBV5-4
clone_size: -
cdr3_nt: TGTGCCAGCAGCTTGGGGGGGAAGCGCACAGATACGCAGTATTTT
cdr3_aa: CASSLGGKRTDTQYF

j_call: TRBJ2-2
d_call: -
v_call: TRBV2
clone_size: -
cdr3_nt: TGTGCCAGCAGAGCCATAAGGGCCAACACCGGGGAGCTGTTTTTT
cdr3_aa: CASRAIRANTGELFF

j_call: TRBJ1-5
d_call: -
v_call: TRBV6-1
clone_size: -
cdr3_nt: TGTGCCAGCAGTGAATGGCAGGGGACAAATCAGCCCCAGCATTTT
cdr3_aa: CASSEWQGTNQPQHF